Sequencing of this TCR beta chain was carried out in a study of T cells in localized non-small cell lung cancer (TCRdb year 2020). In the study overall: T cell repertoires of approximately 250 early-stage NSCLC patients were analyzed, with tumors being compared against uninvolved tumor-adjacent lungs. The cohort comprised roughly 240 treatment-naïve NSCLC patients with resected, localized lung tumors. NSCLC patients had a mean age of approximately 72 years, and around 130 were male and about a hundred female. Overall results and qualifications from the work: A median of around 50 of the top 100 tumor clones were detected in paired uninvolved adjacent lung, and 25 to 35 of these tumor clones were also found among the top 100 clones of the paired uninvolved adjacent lung. Because multi-region tumor sequencing was not performed, intratumor heterogeneity could not be ruled out. Longer overall survival was associated with higher blood T cell density, whereas shorter survival was associated with higher adjacent-lung clonality. The highest T cell clonality was observed in uninvolved tumor-adjacent lung, where clonality exceeded that of tumor, suggesting that antigenic responses were more focused in uninvolved tumor-adjacent lung. Since the design was exploratory, TCR variables were selected using unadjusted p-values with no false-discovery rate correction.

On this clone: Which antigen it targets is not known. Base qualities were left out, and no much larger clone turns up one base away.

TCR beta CDR3 regions were sequenced from DNA using the immunoSEQ Assay. The authors' analysis ran thus. T cell density was computed as TCR beta template counts normalized to usable DNA estimated by amplifying housekeeping genes. The preseqR package was used to estimate richness by extrapolating to 400,000 templates for PBMC samples and to 120,000 templates for tissue samples. Clonality was taken to be one minus Pielou's evenness. Tissue-enriched TCRs were identified through differential abundance testing performed on productive amino-acid clonotypes, with a minimum total count of 5 and an alpha of 0.1. The Jaccard Index and the Morisita Overlap Index were used to measure how much the repertoires overlapped between compartments. GLIPH grouped TCR beta CDR3s together with public tetramer-defined viral CDR3s, and a viral motif had to include at least three viral sequences and also show V-gene enrichment. The clones in this table, taken by TCRdb from immuneACCESS, are in-frame only. Not every clone is retained; where verified, under half of the shortfall comes from an unresolved V gene, and the cause of the rest is unknown. The V and J calls and clone size were taken over from that table, and D and trimming were inferred from the DNA. The sample includes about 39,000 clones, with more than 75% observed a single time. Jointly, the top ten make up roughly 36% of the sample.

At diagnosis, peripheral blood, uninvolved tumor-adjacent lung and tumor were collected and were preserved as a mix of fresh-frozen and FFPE material. For TCR repertoire profiling, blood samples were analyzed in the form of peripheral blood mononuclear cells. The CDR3 goes from the cysteine to the phenylalanine over 15 residues. Only the CDR3 region is kept as DNA, spanning 45 bases read in frame from base 1. CDR1 and CDR2, per the germline V gene, are MNHNS and SASEGT. Here V drops 6 bases and J drops 8 bases, and the junction holds 6 bases not matched to any gene. The chain links TRBV6-1 with TRBJ2-1; 14 junctional bases match TRBD2. Source: PBMCs, taken before any cancer treatment. The receptor's source is a woman aged 40-69 years with stage II squamous cell lung carcinoma. The CDR3 protein sequence reads: CASSRLAGGRDEQFF. The bases are TGTGCCAGCAGCCGACTAGCGGGAGGGCGGGATGAGCAGTTCTTC.